The present T cell receptor (beta chain) was sequenced within a study of T cell responses to AZD1222 COVID-19 vaccine. The study, taken as a whole, reports: Among AZD1222 vaccinees, only 5 to 7 were seropositive at baseline.

CDR3 size: 16 residues. J lost 8 bases, V lost 4 bases, and 7 bases had no gene match. CDR1 LGHDT and CDR2 YNNKEL come from the germline V gene (reference sequence). Sequencing was performed with immunoSEQ multiplex PCR; in TCRdb, only in-frame clones are kept and a portion is missing. This sample carries about 140,000 clones, around 89% of them seen once, and the ten largest clones take roughly 4.7%. Concerning this clone itself: No antigen is known for it.

The V call is TRBV3-1 (or the pseudogene TRBV3-2), the J call TRBJ2-1; 14 bases line up with TRBD2. This specimen was peripheral blood, taken on day 0 of AZD1222 vaccination. The receptor was derived from an adult in good health. The CDR3 region is CASSRRLAGGFDEQFF. The CDR3 bases are TGTGCCAGCAGCCGACGACTAGCGGGAGGGTTCGATGAGCAGTTCTTC.